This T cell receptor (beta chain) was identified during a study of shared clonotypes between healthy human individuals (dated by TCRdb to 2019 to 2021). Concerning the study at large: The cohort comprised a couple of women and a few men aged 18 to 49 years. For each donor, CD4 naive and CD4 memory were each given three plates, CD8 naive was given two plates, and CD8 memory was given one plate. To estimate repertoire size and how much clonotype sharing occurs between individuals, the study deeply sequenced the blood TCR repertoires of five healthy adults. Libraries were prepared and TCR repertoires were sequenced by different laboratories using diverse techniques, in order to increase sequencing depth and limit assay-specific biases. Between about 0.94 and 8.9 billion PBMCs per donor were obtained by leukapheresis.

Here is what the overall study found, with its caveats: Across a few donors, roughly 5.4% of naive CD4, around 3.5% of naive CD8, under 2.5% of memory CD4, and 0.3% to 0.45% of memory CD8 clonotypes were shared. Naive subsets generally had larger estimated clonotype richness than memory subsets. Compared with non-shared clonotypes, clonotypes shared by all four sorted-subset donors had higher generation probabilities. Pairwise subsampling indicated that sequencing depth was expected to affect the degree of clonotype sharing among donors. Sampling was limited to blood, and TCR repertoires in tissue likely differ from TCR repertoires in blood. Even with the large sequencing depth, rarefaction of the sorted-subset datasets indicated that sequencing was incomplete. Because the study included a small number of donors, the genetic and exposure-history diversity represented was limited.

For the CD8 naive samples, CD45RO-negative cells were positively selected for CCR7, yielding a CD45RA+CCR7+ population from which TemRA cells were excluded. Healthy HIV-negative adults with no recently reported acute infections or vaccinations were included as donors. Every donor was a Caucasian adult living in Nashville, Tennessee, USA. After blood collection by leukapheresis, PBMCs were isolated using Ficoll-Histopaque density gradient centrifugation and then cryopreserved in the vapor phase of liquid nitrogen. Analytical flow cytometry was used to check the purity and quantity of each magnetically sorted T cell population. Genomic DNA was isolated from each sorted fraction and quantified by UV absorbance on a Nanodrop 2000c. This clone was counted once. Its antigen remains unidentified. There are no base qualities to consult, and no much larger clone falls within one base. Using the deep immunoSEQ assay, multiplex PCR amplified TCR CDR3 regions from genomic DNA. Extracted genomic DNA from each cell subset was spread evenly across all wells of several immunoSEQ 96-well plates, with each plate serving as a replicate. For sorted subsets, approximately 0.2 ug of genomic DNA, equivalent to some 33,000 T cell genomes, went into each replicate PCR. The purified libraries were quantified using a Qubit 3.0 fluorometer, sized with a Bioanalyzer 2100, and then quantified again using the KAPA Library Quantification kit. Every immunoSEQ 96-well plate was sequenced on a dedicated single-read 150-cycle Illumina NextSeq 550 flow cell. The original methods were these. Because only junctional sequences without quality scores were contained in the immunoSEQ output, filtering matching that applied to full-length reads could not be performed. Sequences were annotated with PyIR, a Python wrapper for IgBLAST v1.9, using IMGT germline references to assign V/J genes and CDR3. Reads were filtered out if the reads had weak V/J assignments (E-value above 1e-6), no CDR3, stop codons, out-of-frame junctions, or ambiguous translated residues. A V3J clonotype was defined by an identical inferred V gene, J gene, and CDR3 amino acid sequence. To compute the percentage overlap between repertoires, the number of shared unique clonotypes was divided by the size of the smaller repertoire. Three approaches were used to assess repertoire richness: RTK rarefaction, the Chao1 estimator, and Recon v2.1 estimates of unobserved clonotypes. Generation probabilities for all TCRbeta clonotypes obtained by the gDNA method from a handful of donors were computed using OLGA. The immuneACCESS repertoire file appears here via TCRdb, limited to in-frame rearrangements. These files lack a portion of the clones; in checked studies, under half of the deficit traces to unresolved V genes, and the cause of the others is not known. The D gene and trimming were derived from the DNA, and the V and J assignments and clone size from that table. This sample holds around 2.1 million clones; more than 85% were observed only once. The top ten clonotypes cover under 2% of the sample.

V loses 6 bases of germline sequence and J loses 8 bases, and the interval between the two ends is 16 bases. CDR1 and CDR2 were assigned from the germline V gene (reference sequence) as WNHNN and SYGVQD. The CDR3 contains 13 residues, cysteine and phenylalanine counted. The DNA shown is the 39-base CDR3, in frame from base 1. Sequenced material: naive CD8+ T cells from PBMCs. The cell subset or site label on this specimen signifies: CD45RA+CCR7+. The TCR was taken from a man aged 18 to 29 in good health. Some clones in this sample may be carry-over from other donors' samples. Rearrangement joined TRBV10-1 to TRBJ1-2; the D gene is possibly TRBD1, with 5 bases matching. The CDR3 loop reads CASSEGPGRGYTF. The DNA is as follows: TGCGCCAGCAGCGAGGGGCCCGGACGAGGCTACACCTTC.